These T cell receptor beta chains were read from a single sample in a study of blood T cell repertoires in COVID-19. Generated by immunoSEQ multiplex PCR, the TCRdb table keeps only in-frame clones and is missing some. The data contain approximately 500,000 clones, approximately 91% of them singletons. The sample taken for sequencing was peripheral blood. The source is a woman between 45 and 60 years old with COVID-19, enrolled during active disease. Both conserved end residues are part of each CDR3. Each record gives: V gene, CDR3 length, D gene, J gene, clone size, CDR3 DNA, CDR3 protein. D genes are given only for firm matches. Expanded clones get a size class; other rows say once, few or many, or leave the size out.

TRBV12-5	16	TRBD1	TRBJ1-5	.	TGTGCTAGTGGTGGACTTGGACAGGGACTCAATCAGCCCCAGCATTTT	CASGGLGQGLNQPQHF
TRBV5-1	14	TRBD1	TRBJ1-3	.	TGCGCCAGCAGCTTGGAGGCAGGGGGGTCCACCATATATTTT	CASSLEAGGSTIYF
TRBV6-5	14	.	TRBJ2-7	few	TGTGCCAGCAGTTACTCCGCAGGGTCCCACGAGCAGTACTTC	CASSYSAGSHEQYF
TRBV3-1/TRBV3-2	12	.	TRBJ1-4	.	TGTGCCAGCAGCCTGGAGGGGGAAAAACTGTTTTTT	CASSLEGEKLFF
TRBV18	14	.	TRBJ1-5	few	TGTGCCAGTACCGGGGCGGGGATAAGTCAGCCCCAGCATTTT	CASTGAGISQPQHF
TRBV5-4	18	.	TRBJ1-2	.	TGTGCCAGCAGCTTGGCCAAGGGGTGGAACAGAGCAAATTATGGCTACACCTTC	CASSLAKGWNRANYGYTF
TRBV4-1	18	TRBD2	TRBJ2-3	.	TGCGCCAGCAGCCAAGAAGGCCTACGGCGGGGGGACACAGATACGCAGTATTTT	CASSQEGLRRGDTDTQYF
TRBV11-2	14	.	TRBJ2-5	.	TGTGCCAGCAGCTTAGGTGGCAGTCAAGAGACCCAGTACTTC	CASSLGGSQETQYF
TRBV5-1	14	.	TRBJ1-1	once	TGCGCCAGCAGCTTGGGACTGGCGAACACTGAAGCTTTCTTT	CASSLGLANTEAFF
TRBV25-1	13	.	TRBJ1-1	.	TGTGCCAGCAGCCTGACAGGGAACACTGAAGCTTTCTTT	CASSLTGNTEAFF
TRBV6-5	12	.	TRBJ1-1	.	TGTGCCAGCAGCCGAGGGATACTTGAAGCTTTCTTT	CASSRGILEAFF
TRBV7-6	15	.	TRBJ2-3	.	TGTGCCAGCTCCGGGGGATCCACCAGCACAGATACGCAGTATTTT	CASSGGSTSTDTQYF
TRBV9	13	.	TRBJ1-1	.	TGTGCCAGCAGCTTAACAGAGAACACTGAAGCTTTCTTT	CASSLTENTEAFF
TRBV5-1	16	TRBD1	TRBJ2-6	.	TGCGCCAGCAGCGGGGGACAGTGGACTGGGGCCAACGTCCTGACTTTC	CASSGGQWTGANVLTF
TRBV19	12	.	TRBJ1-5	once	TGTGCCAGTAGTATCCGGGATCAGCCCCAGCATTTT	CASSIRDQPQHF
TRBV2	13	.	TRBJ2-3	.	TGTGCCAGCAGTGTATTTGGGGCGGATACGCAGTATTTT	CASSVFGADTQYF
TRBV5-6	16	TRBD2	TRBJ2-7	.	TGTGCCAGCAGCTTGGGGCTAGCGGGGGGAACCTACGAGCAGTACTTC	CASSLGLAGGTYEQYF
TRBV4-1	16	.	TRBJ1-2	.	TGCGCCAGCAGTCTTTCGGGGGATCTCGTCAACTATGGCTACACCTTC	CASSLSGDLVNYGYTF
TRBV7-9	14	.	TRBJ1-2	.	TGTGCCAGCAGCCTAATCCACAGGAACTATGGCTACACCTTC	CASSLIHRNYGYTF
TRBV7-2	14	.	TRBJ2-2	.	TGTGCCAGCAGCCCGACTCGAGCCGGCGGGGAGCTGTTTTTT	CASSPTRAGGELFF
TRBV10-3	15	TRBD1	TRBJ2-1	.	TGTGCCATCAGGGCGGACAGGGGGCCCGGCAATGAGCAGTTCTTC	CAIRADRGPGNEQFF
TRBV3-1/TRBV3-2	13	.	TRBJ1-6	.	TGTGCCAGCAGCCAAGGGTTGGGCGGGCCCCTCCACTTT	CASSQGLGGPLHF
TRBV4-1	15	.	TRBJ1-6	.	TGCGCCAGCAGCCAAGACCGAGTGGAGAATTCACCCCTCCACTTT	CASSQDRVENSPLHF
TRBV4-1	18	.	TRBJ1-3	.	TGCGCCAGCAGCCAAAACATACAGGGTCCCCTCTCTGGAAACACCATATATTTT	CASSQNIQGPLSGNTIYF
TRBV3-1/TRBV3-2	14	TRBD1	TRBJ1-2	.	TGTGCCAGCAGCCCCCGGGACAGGGGAGGCGGCTACACCTTC	CASSPRDRGGGYTF
TRBV3-1/TRBV3-2	16	.	TRBJ1-2	.	TGTGCCAGCAGCCGCGCCGGAGGGACGGATACCTATGGCTACACCTTC	CASSRAGGTDTYGYTF
TRBV18	16	.	TRBJ1-1	.	TGTGCCAGCTCACCCCTTGGAGGCAGTTTGAACACTGAAGCTTTCTTT	CASSPLGGSLNTEAFF
TRBV7-6	11	.	TRBJ2-1	.	TGTGCCAGCAGCTTAGCGGGCGAGCAGTTCTTC	CASSLAGEQFF
TRBV29-1	12	.	TRBJ1-1	.	TGCAGCGTTGCAACAGGCAGCCCTGAAGCTTTCTTT	CSVATGSPEAFF
TRBV6-6	14	TRBD2	TRBJ2-7	.	TGTGCCAGCACCTGGACTAGCGGGGGTAGGGAGCAGTACTTC	CASTWTSGGREQYF
TRBV11-2	12	.	TRBJ1-1	few	TGTGCCAGCAGCTCGTTCTACACTGAAGCTTTCTTT	CASSSFYTEAFF
TRBV25-1	16	TRBD1	TRBJ1-6	.	TGTGCCAGCAGTGAATACAGAGGGGGCCAGAATTCACCCCTCCACTTT	CASSEYRGGQNSPLHF
TRBV30	12	.	TRBJ2-3	.	TGTGCCTGGAGTTTACGGACAGATACGCAGTATTTT	CAWSLRTDTQYF
TRBV13	12	.	TRBJ1-1	.	TGTGCCAGCACCGGACTGTCCACTGAAGCTTTCTTT	CASTGLSTEAFF
TRBV9	16	.	TRBJ2-3	.	TGTGCCAGCAGCGTAGCTAGGGGGGGGCGCACAGATACGCAGTATTTT	CASSVARGGRTDTQYF
TRBV5-4	13	.	TRBJ2-7	.	TGTGCCAGCAGCTTTACGGGGGAACGGGAGCAGTACTTC	CASSFTGEREQYF
TRBV5-1	17	TRBD2	TRBJ2-1	.	TGCGCCAGCAGACTAGCGGGGGGAACGAGCTCCTACAATGAGCAGTTCTTC	CASRLAGGTSSYNEQFF
TRBV6-4	14	TRBD2	TRBJ2-1	.	TGTGCCAGCAGTGCTAGCGGGGGGATGAATGAGCAGTTCTTC	CASSASGGMNEQFF
TRBV18	16	.	TRBJ1-5	.	TGTGCCAGCTCATCCTTTGACGGCGGTAGCAATCAGCCCCAGCATTTT	CASSSFDGGSNQPQHF
TRBV5-4	16	TRBD1	TRBJ1-2	.	TGTGCCAGCAGCTTCGGGGGGGACAGCCCTTCTAATGGCTACACCTTC	CASSFGGDSPSNGYTF
TRBV7-3	14	TRBD1	TRBJ2-7	few	TGTGCCAGCAGCTACTCTGGACAGGGCTACGAGCAGTACTTC	CASSYSGQGYEQYF
TRBV5-1	15	TRBD1	TRBJ2-2	.	TGCGCCAGCAGCCGGGACAGGGCGGACACCGGGGAGCTGTTTTTT	CASSRDRADTGELFF
TRBV15	17	TRBD1	TRBJ1-2	.	TGTGCCACCAGCAGAGATCTTGTTGTGGACAGGGGGCATGGCTACACCTTC	CATSRDLVVDRGHGYTF
TRBV5-1	15	.	TRBJ1-2	.	TGCGCCAGCAAAGAATCGGCGCTGGGGCAGTTTGGCTACACCTTC	CASKESALGQFGYTF
TRBV7-9	17	.	TRBJ2-1	few	TGTGCCAGCAGCTCCCGAGACCGGAGAGACTCCTACAATGAGCAGTTCTTC	CASSSRDRRDSYNEQFF
TRBV4-1	15	TRBD1	TRBJ1-1	once	TGCGCCAGCAGCCATCCCAAGGGGGCGAACACTGAAGCTTTCTTT	CASSHPKGANTEAFF
TRBV5-1	15	.	TRBJ1-5	.	TGCGCCAGCAGCTTGGGGGGGCGTGAGGATCAGCCCCAGCATTTT	CASSLGGREDQPQHF
TRBV19	15	TRBD1	TRBJ1-4	.	TGTGCCAGTAGCATATCGACAGGGAGTGGTGAAAAACTGTTTTTT	CASSISTGSGEKLFF
TRBV6-6	15	TRBD1	TRBJ1-3	.	TGTGCCAGCAGCCCTACAGGGGAGGCTGGAAACACCATATATTTT	CASSPTGEAGNTIYF
TRBV9	13	.	TRBJ1-1	.	TGTGCCAGCAGCGTAGTCTCGGGATCTGAAGCTTTCTTT	CASSVVSGSEAFF
TRBV7-9	16	.	TRBJ2-1	.	TGTGCCAGCAGCTTAGCGATCGGGGGAACCAACAATGAGCAGTTCTTC	CASSLAIGGTNNEQFF
TRBV2	12	.	TRBJ2-2	.	TGTGCCACCAAAGACCGGGCCGGGGAGCTGTTTTTT	CATKDRAGELFF